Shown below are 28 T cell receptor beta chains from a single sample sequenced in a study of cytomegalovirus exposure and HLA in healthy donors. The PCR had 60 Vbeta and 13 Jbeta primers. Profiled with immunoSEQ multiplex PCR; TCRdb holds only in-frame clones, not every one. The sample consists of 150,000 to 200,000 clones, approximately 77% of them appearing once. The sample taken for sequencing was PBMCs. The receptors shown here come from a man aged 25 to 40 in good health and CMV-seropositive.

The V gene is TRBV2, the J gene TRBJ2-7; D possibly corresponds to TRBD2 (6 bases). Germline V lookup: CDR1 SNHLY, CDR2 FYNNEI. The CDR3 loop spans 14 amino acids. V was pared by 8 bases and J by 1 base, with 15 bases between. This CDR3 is CASLGGLVSYEQYF. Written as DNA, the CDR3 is TGTGCCAGCCTGGGGGGTTTGGTGTCCTACGAGCAGTACTTC.

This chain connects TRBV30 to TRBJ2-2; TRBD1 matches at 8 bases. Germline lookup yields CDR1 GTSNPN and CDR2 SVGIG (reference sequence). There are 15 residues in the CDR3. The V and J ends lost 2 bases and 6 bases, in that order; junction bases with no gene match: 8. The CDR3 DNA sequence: TGTGCCTGGAGTAGGGAGCAGGGGGCACCCGGGGAGCTGTTTTTT. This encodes CAWSREQGAPGELFF.

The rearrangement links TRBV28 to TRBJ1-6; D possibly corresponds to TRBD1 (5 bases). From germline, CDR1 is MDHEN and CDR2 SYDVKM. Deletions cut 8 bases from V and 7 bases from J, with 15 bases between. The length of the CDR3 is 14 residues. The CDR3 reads CASGTGRTNSPLHF. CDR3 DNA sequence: TGTGCCAGCGGAACAGGACGGACGAATTCACCCCTCCACTTT. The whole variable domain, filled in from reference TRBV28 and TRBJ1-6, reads DVKVTQSSRYLVKRTGEKVFLECVQDMDHENMFWYRQDPGLGLRLIYFSYDVKMKEKGDIPEGYSVSREKKERFSLILESASTNQTSMYLCASGTGRTNSPLHFGNGTRLTVT.

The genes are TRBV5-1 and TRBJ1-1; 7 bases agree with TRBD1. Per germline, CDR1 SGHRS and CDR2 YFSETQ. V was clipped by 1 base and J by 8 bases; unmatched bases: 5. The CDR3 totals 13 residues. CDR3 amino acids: CASSLQGEGEAFF. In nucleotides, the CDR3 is TGCGCCAGCAGCTTGCAGGGGGAAGGGGAAGCTTTCTTT.

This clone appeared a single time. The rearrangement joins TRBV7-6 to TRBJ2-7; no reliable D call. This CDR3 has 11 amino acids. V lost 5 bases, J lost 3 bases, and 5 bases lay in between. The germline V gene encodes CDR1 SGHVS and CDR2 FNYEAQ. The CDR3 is CASSPGYEQYF. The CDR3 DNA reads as TGTGCCAGCAGCCCCGGCTACGAGCAGTACTTC.

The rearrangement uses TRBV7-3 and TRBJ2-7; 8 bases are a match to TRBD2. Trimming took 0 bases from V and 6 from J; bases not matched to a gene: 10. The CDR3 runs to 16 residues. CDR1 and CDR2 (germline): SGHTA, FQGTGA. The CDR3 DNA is TGTGCCAGCAGCTTAACCGCGAGCCCCCGGGAGGGCGAGCAGTACTTC. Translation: CASSLTASPREGEQYF.

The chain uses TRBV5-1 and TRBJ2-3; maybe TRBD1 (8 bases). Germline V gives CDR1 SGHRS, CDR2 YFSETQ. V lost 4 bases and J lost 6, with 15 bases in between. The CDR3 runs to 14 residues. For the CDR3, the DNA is TGCGCCAGCAGCGCGGACAGGGAGGGGGATACGCAGTATTTT. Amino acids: CASSADREGDTQYF.

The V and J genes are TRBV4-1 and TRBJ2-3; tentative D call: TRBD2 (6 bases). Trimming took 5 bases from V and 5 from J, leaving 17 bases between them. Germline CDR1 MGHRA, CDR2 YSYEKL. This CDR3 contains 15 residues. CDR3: CASSKRELALDTQYF. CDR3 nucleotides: TGCGCCAGCAGCAAAAGAGAGCTAGCGTTAGATACGCAGTATTTT.

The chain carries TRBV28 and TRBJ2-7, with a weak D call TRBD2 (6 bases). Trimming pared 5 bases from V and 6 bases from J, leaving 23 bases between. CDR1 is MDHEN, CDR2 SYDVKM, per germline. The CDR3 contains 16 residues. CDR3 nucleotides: TGTGCCAGCAGTCCCCCCCGCCTGACTAGGAGGGCCGAGCAGTACTTC. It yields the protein CASSPPRLTRRAEQYF.

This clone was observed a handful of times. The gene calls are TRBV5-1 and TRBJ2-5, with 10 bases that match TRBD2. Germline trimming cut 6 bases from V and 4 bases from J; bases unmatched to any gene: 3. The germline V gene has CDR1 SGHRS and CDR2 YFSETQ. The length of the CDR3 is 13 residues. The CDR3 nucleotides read TGCGCCAGCAACCTAGCGGGGGTAGAGACCCAGTACTTC. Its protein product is CASNLAGVETQYF.

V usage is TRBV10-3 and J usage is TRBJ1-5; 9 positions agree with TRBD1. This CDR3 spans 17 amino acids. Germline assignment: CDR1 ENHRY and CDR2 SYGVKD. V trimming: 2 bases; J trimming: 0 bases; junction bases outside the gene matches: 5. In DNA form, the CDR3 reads TGTGCCATCAGTGAGACGGACAGGGGATATAGCAATCAGCCCCAGCATTTT. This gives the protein CAISETDRGYSNQPQHF.

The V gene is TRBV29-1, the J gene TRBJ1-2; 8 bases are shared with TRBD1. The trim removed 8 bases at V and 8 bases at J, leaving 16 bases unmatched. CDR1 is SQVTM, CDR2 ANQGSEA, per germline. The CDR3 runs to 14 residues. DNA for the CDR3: TGCAGCCCCAATCTCCTTACAGGGGGGGACGGCTACACCTTC. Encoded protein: CSPNLLTGGDGYTF.

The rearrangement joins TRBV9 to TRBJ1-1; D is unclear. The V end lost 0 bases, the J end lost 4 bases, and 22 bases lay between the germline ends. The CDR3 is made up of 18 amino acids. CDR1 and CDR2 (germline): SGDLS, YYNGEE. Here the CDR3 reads CASSVEDGFEGGITEAFF. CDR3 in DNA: TGTGCCAGCAGCGTAGAGGACGGATTTGAGGGAGGAATCACTGAAGCTTTCTTT.

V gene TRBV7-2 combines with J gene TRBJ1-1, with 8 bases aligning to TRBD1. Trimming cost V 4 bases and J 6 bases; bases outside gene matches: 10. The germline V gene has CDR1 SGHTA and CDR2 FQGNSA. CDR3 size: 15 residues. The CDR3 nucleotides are TGTGCCAGCAGCTCTTACGGGCAGGGGGCGGCTGAAGCTTTCTTT. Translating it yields CASSSYGQGAAEAFF.

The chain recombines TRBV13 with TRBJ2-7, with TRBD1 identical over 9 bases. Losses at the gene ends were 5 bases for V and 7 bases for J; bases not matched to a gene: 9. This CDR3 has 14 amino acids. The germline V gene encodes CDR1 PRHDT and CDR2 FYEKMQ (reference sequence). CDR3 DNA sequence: TGTGCCAGCAGCCCTCCGGGACAGGGCGGAGAGCAGTACTTC. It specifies CASSPPGQGGEQYF.

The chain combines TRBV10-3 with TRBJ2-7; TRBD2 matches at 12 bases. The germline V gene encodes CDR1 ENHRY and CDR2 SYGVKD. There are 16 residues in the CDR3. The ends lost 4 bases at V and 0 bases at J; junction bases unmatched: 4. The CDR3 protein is CAISATSGGLSYEQYF. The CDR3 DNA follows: TGTGCCATCAGTGCGACTAGCGGGGGCCTCTCCTACGAGCAGTACTTC.

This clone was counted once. The DNA for the CDR3 is TGTGCCAGCAGTTCACACGACAGGGTCCGCAATGAGCAGTTCTTC. Translated: CASSSHDRVRNEQFF. The chain has TRBV6-5 and TRBJ2-1, with 7 bases aligning to TRBD1. Germline lookup yields CDR1 MNHEY and CDR2 SVGAGI. The CDR3 is made up of 15 amino acids. Trimming removed 4 bases from V and 6 bases from J; junction bases left unmatched: 9.

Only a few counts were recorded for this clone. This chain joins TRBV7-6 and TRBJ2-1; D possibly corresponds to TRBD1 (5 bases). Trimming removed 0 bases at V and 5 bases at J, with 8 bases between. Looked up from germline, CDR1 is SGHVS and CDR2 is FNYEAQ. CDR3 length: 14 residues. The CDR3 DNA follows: TGTGCCAGCAGCTTAGCGGGGCGGAACAATGAGCAGTTCTTC. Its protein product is CASSLAGRNNEQFF. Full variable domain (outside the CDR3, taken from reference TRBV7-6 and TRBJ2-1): GAGVSQSPRYKVTKRGQDVALRCDPISGHVSLYWYRQALGQGPEFLTYFNYEAQQDKSGLPNDRFSAERPEGSISTLTIQRTEQRDSAMYRCASSLAGRNNEQFFGPGTRLTVL.

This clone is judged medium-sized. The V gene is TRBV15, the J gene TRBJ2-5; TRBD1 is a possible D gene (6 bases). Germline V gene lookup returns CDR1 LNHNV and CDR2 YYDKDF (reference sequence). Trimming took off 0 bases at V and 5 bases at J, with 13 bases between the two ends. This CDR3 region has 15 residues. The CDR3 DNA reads TGTGCCACCAGCAGAGATACGCAGGGACACGAGACCCAGTACTTC. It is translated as CATSRDTQGHETQYF. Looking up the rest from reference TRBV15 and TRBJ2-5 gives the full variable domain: DAMVIQNPRYQVTQFGKPVTLSCSQTLNHNVMYWYQQKSSQAPKLLFHYYDKDFNNEADTPDNFQSRRPNTSFCFLDIRSPGLGDTAMYLCATSRDTQGHETQYFGPGTRLLVL.

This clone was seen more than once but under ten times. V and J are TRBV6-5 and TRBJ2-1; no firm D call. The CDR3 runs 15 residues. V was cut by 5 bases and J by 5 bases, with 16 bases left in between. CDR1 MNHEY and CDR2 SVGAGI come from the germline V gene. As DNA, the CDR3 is TGTGCCAGCAGTACGGGTCTAAACCCCAACAATGAGCAGTTCTTC. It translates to CASSTGLNPNNEQFF.

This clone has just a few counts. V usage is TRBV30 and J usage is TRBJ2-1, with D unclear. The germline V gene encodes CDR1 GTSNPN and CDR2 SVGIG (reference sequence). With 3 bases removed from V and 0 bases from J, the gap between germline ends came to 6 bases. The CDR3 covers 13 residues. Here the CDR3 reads CAWSGFSYNEQFF. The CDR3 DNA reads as TGTGCCTGGAGCGGTTTCTCCTACAATGAGCAGTTCTTC.

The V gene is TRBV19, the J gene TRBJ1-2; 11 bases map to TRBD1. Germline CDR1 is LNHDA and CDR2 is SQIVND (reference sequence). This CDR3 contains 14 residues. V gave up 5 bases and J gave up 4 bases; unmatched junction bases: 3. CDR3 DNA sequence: TGTGCCAGTAGTTCGGACAGGGGGCTCTATGGCTACACCTTC. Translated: CASSSDRGLYGYTF.

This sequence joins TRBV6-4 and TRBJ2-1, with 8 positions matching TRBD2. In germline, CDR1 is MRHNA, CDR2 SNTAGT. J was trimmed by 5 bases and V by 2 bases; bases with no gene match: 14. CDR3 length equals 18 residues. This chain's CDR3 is CASSDPRTGRGENNEQFF. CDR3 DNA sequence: TGTGCCAGCAGTGACCCACGGACTGGGCGGGGGGAGAACAATGAGCAGTTCTTC.

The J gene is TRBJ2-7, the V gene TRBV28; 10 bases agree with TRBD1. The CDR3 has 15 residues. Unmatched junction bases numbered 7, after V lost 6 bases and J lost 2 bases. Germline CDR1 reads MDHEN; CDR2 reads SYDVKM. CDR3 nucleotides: TGTGCCAGCAGCGCCGGGACAGGGGCACCCTACGAGCAGTACTTC. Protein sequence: CASSAGTGAPYEQYF.

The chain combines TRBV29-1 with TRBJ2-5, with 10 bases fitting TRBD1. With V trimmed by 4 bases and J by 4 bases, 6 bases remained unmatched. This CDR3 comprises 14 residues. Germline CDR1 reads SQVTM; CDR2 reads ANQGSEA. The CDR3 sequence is CSVGGTGVGETQYF. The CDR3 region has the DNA TGCAGCGTTGGCGGGACAGGGGTGGGAGAGACCCAGTACTTC.

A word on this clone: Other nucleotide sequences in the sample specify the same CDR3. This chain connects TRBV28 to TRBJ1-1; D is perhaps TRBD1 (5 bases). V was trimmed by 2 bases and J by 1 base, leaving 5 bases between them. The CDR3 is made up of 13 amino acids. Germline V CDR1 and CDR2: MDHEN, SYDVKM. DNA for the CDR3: TGTGCCAGCAGTTTACAGGGGAACACTGAAGCTTTCTTT. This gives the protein CASSLQGNTEAFF.

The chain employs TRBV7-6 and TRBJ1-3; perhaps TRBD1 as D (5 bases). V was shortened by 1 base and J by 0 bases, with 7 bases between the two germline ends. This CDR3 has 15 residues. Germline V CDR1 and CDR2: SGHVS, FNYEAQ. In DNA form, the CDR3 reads TGTGCCAGCAGCTTAGGGGGCAGCTCTGGAAACACCATATATTTT. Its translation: CASSLGGSSGNTIYF.

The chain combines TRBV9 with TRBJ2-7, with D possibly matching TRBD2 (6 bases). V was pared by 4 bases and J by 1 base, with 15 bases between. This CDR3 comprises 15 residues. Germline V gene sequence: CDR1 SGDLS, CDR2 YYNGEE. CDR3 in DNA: TGTGCCAGCAGCACACAAGCCGGAGGGTCCTACGAGCAGTACTTC. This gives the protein CASSTQAGGSYEQYF.